The TCR beta chain under discussion was sequenced for a study of blood T cell repertoires in COVID-19. At the level of the study: Sites across the United States, Italy and Spain contributed samples from acute and convalescent COVID-19. PBMCs, B-cell-depleted T cells, or T cells were the source of the cDNA or gDNA that made up the material.

The CDR3 runs 14 residues. Trimming left V 0 bases short and J 3 bases short, with 9 bases between. Germline-derived CDR1 and CDR2 are SGHKS and YYEKEE (reference sequence). Authors' data handling: The authors estimated nucleated cell counts from reference gene primer amplification. The method was immunoSEQ multiplex PCR; TCRdb's version includes in-frame clones alone and lacks a portion of them. V, J and clone size reflect that table, while D and trimming were determined from the DNA. The top ten hold around 2% of the sample, which has some 250,000 clones, roughly 85% seen once. The chain carries TRBV5-5 and TRBJ1-1; D uncertain. Sequencing used peripheral blood. The receptor's source is a young man who had recovered from COVID-19. The CDR3 nucleotides read TGTGCCAGCAGCTTGGTAATTATTGACACTGAAGCTTTCTTT. This codes for CASSLVIIDTEAFF.